This is a list of T cell receptor beta chains from one sample in a study of OX40 agonist ivuxolimab in advanced cancers. This table comes from immunoSEQ multiplex PCR, and its TCRdb copy is limited to in-frame clones, with some not included. The sample yields around 70,000 clones, approximately 90% seen once. Sequenced material: CD4+ or CD8+ T cells sorted from blood, taken in a trial of the OX40 agonist ivuxolimab. Receptor source: an adult with an advanced solid tumor such as melanoma, head and neck, liver or kidney cancer. Each CDR3 is given with its conserved first and last residue. The D gene is left open where the match is weak. The size field is filled for only some rows; it gives once, few, many or a size class.

d_call j_call v_call clone_size cdr3_aa
- TRBJ2-7 TRBV7-9 - CASSGGFGYEQYF
- TRBJ2-7 TRBV6-1 few CASSGGGRNSEQYF
- TRBJ1-1 TRBV6-5 - CASSYFTGTEAFF
- TRBJ2-7 TRBV6-5 once CASSYTGALYEQYF
- TRBJ2-1 TRBV6-1 - CASSLTYNEQFF
- TRBJ1-1 TRBV4-3 - CASSQDTSFKNTEAFF
TRBD1 TRBJ2-1 TRBV10-3 - CAISESPGQVYNEQFF
- TRBJ1-1 TRBV4-3 - CASSQVGRVEVNTEAFF
- TRBJ2-1 TRBV27 - CASSFGENEQFF
- TRBJ1-2 TRBV6-6 - CASSYSFEGLHGYTF
TRBD2 TRBJ2-1 TRBV7-9 - CASSLVVGGTDEQFF
- TRBJ2-1 TRBV27 - CASSFGPLNEQFF
- TRBJ2-1 TRBV6-5 - CASSYSESSYNEQFF
TRBD1 TRBJ2-7 TRBV9 - CASSGGEGAGQYF